These 16 T cell receptor beta chains came from one sample sequenced in a study of CD8 T cells in ankylosing spondylitis. MiXCR, applied by TCRdb to the 5' RACE reads, yields one record per CDR3 protein. Of around 340,000 distinct CDR3 sequences listed, 20% are singletons. The sample comprised blood, either unsorted or a sorted T cell fraction (not recorded which). These receptor sequences come from a male donor with ankylosing spondylitis or in good health (not recorded which).

This clonotype was counted only a few times. V usage is TRBV10-1 and J usage is TRBJ2-3; D is possibly TRBD1 or TRBD2 (6 bases each). With 0 bases removed from V and 4 bases from J, the gap between germline ends came to 11 bases. Germline loops: CDR1 WNHNN, CDR2 SYGVQD (reference sequence). The CDR3 has 15 residues. CDR3 sequence: CASSESRRGADTQYF. As DNA, the CDR3 is TGCGCCAGCAGTGAGTCGAGGAGGGGGGCAGATACGCAGTATTTT.

This clonotype has more than one count but fewer than ten. The chain carries TRBV29-1 and TRBJ2-4, with D possibly called TRBD1 or TRBD2 (5 bases each). CDR1 SQVTM and CDR2 ANQGSEA come from the germline V gene. The CDR3 sequence is 12 residues long. V dropped 6 bases and J dropped 7 bases, with 13 bases sitting between them. CDR3 amino acids: CSVQGAENIQYF. The DNA of the CDR3 is TGCAGCGTCCAGGGAGCGGAGAACATTCAGTACTTC.

The sample holds many counts of this clonotype. This chain joins TRBV6-4 and TRBJ2-1; TRBD1 aligns across 7 bases. V lost 6 bases and J lost 6; bases outside the gene matches: 8. Germline CDR1 and CDR2: MRHNA and SNTAGT. The CDR3 covers 14 residues. This CDR3 reads CASSPGTDPNEQFF. The CDR3 nucleotides are TGTGCCAGCAGCCCCGGGACAGACCCCAATGAGCAGTTCTTC.

The chain couples TRBV5-1 to TRBJ1-1; weak D call: TRBD1 (5 bases). Trimming pared 4 bases from V and 3 bases from J, leaving 13 bases between. Germline V gene data show CDR1 as SGHRS and CDR2 as YFSETQ. CDR3 length equals 14 residues. The CDR3 sequence is CASSAGPFDTEAFF. The CDR3 DNA reads TGCGCCAGCAGCGCGGGACCTTTCGACACTGAAGCTTTCTTT.

The chain employs TRBV5-5 and TRBJ2-7; 12 positions match TRBD2. CDR3 length: 15 residues. Looked up from germline, CDR1 is SGHKS and CDR2 is YYEKEE (reference sequence). V dropped 0 bases and J dropped 10; count of bases not matched to a gene: 8. Here the CDR3 DNA reads TGTGCCAGCAGCTTGGTTTCTAGCGGGGGGGCCGTCCAGTACTTC. Its protein product is CASSLVSSGGAVQYF.

J is TRBJ2-1 and V is TRBV29-1; D might be TRBD1 (6 bases). With 4 bases removed from V and 3 bases from J, the gap between germline ends came to 10 bases. Germline V gene sequence: CDR1 SQVTM, CDR2 ANQGSEA. CDR3 size: 13 residues. CDR3 sequence (DNA): TGCAGCGTTGTTGAGGGGGACTACAATGAGCAGTTCTTC. This encodes CSVVEGDYNEQFF.

V and J are TRBV2 and TRBJ2-1, with TRBD2 matching over 10 bases. CDR3 length equals 15 residues. After removal of 6 bases from V and 4 bases from J, the junction contained 6 bases not matched to a gene. Germline V CDR1 and CDR2: SNHLY, FYNNEI. CDR3 in DNA: TGTGCCAGCAGGAAACTAGCGGGGAGTTACAATGAGCAGTTCTTC. Its protein product is CASRKLAGSYNEQFF.

This chain connects TRBV11-2 to TRBJ2-3, with 7 bases that match TRBD1. The CDR3 is 16 residues long. V lost 4 bases to trimming and J lost 3 bases; unmatched junction nucleotides: 10. Germline CDR1 SGHAT, CDR2 FQNNGV. CDR3 sequence (DNA): TGTGCCAGCAGCTCCTACAAAGAGACAGGGACAGATACGCAGTATTTT. Translated, it gives CASSSYKETGTDTQYF.

The chain links TRBV20-1 to TRBJ2-7; D unresolved. Germline CDR1 and CDR2: DFQATT and SNEGSKA (reference sequence). Between the trimmed V and J ends, which lost 3 bases and 0 bases, there was a span of 9 bases. The CDR3 is 13 residues long. This CDR3 reads CSARMAGSYEQYF. The CDR3 DNA reads TGCAGTGCTAGGATGGCCGGCTCCTACGAGCAGTACTTC.

This clonotype has only a few counts. V and J are TRBV15 and TRBJ2-5, with D maybe TRBD2 (6 bases). The CDR3 is made up of 14 amino acids. Looked up from germline, CDR1 is LNHNV and CDR2 is YYDKDF (reference sequence). The V and J ends lost 6 bases and 3 bases respectively, with 14 bases between them. Here the CDR3 DNA reads TGTGCCACCAGACAGTTAGCGGAGGAAGAGACCCAGTACTTC. It specifies CATRQLAEEETQYF.

The table lists this clonotype with a few counts. The rearrangement links TRBV11-2 to TRBJ1-4; D is possibly TRBD1 (5 bases). The CDR3 is 17 amino acids. V dropped 1 base and J dropped 8 bases, with 20 bases sitting between them. Germline V CDR1 and CDR2: SGHAT, FQNNGV. CDR3 sequence: CASSLVKGLAVYEKLFF. The CDR3 coding sequence is TGTGCCAGCAGCTTAGTCAAGGGGTTGGCGGTTTACGAAAAACTGTTTTTT.

This clonotype appeared a few times. Written as DNA, the CDR3 is TGCGCCAGCAGCCAGGGACGCATATACAATGAGCAGTTCTTC. Its protein product is CASSQGRIYNEQFF. This chain connects TRBV5-1 to TRBJ2-1; possibly TRBD1 or TRBD2 for D (5 bases each). The germline CDR1 and CDR2 sequences are SGHRS and YFSETQ. The CDR3 runs to 14 residues. Trimming took off 4 bases at V and 4 bases at J, with 12 bases between the two ends. Complete variable domain (other parts from reference TRBV5-1 and TRBJ2-1): KAGVTQTPRYLIKTRGQQVTLSCSPISGHRSVSWYQQTPGQGLQFLFEYFSETQRNKGNFPGRFSGRQFSNSRSEMNVSTLELGDSALYLCASSQGRIYNEQFFGPGTRLTVL.

The V gene is TRBV12-3 or TRBV12-4, the J gene TRBJ1-1, with no clear D. The CDR3 runs 15 residues. Trimming took off 0 bases at V and 0 bases at J, with 8 bases between the two ends. In DNA form, the CDR3 reads TGTGCCAGCAGTTTAGCGCCGCTAATGAACACTGAAGCTTTCTTT. Translating gives CASSLAPLMNTEAFF.

This clonotype occurred a few times. DNA for the CDR3: TGCAGCGTTGCGGCAGGGGGATATTCCGATACGCAGTATTTT. It encodes CSVAAGGYSDTQYF. The V gene is TRBV29-1, the J gene TRBJ2-3, with TRBD1 matching 7 bases. CDR1 is SQVTM, CDR2 ANQGSEA, per germline. The CDR3 is 14 residues long. The junction had 10 bases not matched to a gene; V was cut back by 4 bases and J by 6 bases.

The J gene is TRBJ2-2, the V gene TRBV7-8; 10 bases align to TRBD1. The CDR3 covers 16 residues. V was clipped by 3 bases and J by 5 bases; unmatched bases: 6. CDR1 and CDR2 (germline): SGHVS, FQNEAQ. CDR3 in amino acids: CASSFDWDRGTGELFF. The CDR3 DNA reads as TGTGCCAGCAGCTTTGATTGGGACAGGGGTACCGGGGAGCTGTTTTTT.

CDR3 in DNA: TGTGCCAGCAGTCAGGGACAGGGTTTGGTTCTGTGGAACAATGAGCAGTTCTTC. Residues: CASSQGQGLVLWNNEQFF. This chain joins TRBV6-1 and TRBJ2-1; 9 bases map to TRBD1. V trimming: 5 bases; J trimming: 5 bases; junction bases outside the gene matches: 16. Germline CDR1 MNHNS, CDR2 SASEGT. The CDR3 covers 18 residues.